One sample yielded the 19 T cell receptor beta chains listed below, sequenced in a study of blood T cell repertoires in COVID-19. Sequencing used immunoSEQ multiplex PCR; TCRdb keeps in-frame clones, though not all of them. The table has almost 65,000 clones, more than 75% seen once; the top ten hold around 10%. Sequenced input: PBMCs or T cells enriched from blood (not recorded which). The receptors were gathered from a woman aged 40-49 years who had recovered from COVID-19.

The chain joins TRBV5-6 to TRBJ1-2, with D hard to call. The CDR3 length is 15 residues. Trimming removed 4 bases at V and 3 bases at J, with 16 bases between. The germline V gene has CDR1 SGHDT and CDR2 YYEEEE. CDR3 protein: CASSPVGVVDYGYTF. In nucleotides, the CDR3 is TGTGCCAGCAGCCCCGTCGGGGTCGTAGACTATGGCTACACCTTC.

This CDR3 reads CASSPPEGKGRREQFF. CDR3 bases: TGCGCCAGCAGCCCCCCAGAAGGGAAGGGGCGTAGAGAGCAGTTCTTC. The rearrangement joins TRBV5-1 to TRBJ2-1; perhaps TRBD1 as D (5 bases). V was shortened by 4 bases and J by 10 bases, with 24 bases between the two germline ends. Germline-derived CDR1 and CDR2 are SGHRS and YFSETQ. The CDR3 spans 16 residues.

This chain joins TRBV21-1 and TRBJ1-2. TRBV21-1 is classified as a pseudogene. CDR3 length equals 14 residues. The CDR3 coding sequence is TGTGCCCCCCACGCGGGGACGCCAAAGGAGGGCTACACCTTC. This translates into CAPHAGTPKEGYTF.

V usage is TRBV7-8 and J usage is TRBJ1-1; TRBD1 aligns across 7 bases. The ends lost 5 bases at V and 2 bases at J; junction bases unmatched: 5. Germline V lookup: CDR1 SGHVS, CDR2 FQNEAQ. The length of the CDR3 is 14 residues. The CDR3 DNA is TGTGCCAGCAGCCCACAGGGGCCCAACACTGAAGCTTTCTTT. This gives the protein CASSPQGPNTEAFF.

The chain has TRBV27 and TRBJ2-7, with TRBD1 matching over 9 bases. CDR1 and CDR2 (germline): MNHEY, SMNVEV (reference sequence). This CDR3 has 13 amino acids. V shed 3 bases, J shed 6 bases, and the junction held 3 bases outside the gene matches. CDR3 protein: CASSFGTGTEQYF. CDR3 coding DNA: TGTGCCAGCAGTTTCGGGACAGGGACCGAGCAGTACTTC.

This rearrangement joins TRBV2 to TRBJ1-4; TRBD1 might be the D (5 bases). This CDR3 spans 13 amino acids. Between the trimmed V and J ends, which lost 9 bases and 1 base, there was a span of 9 bases. Germline V gene sequence: CDR1 SNHLY, CDR2 FYNNEI. The chain's CDR3 is CARGGITNEKLFF. The CDR3 DNA is TGTGCCAGGGGGGGAATAACTAATGAAAAACTGTTTTTT.

The chain links TRBV24-1 to TRBJ2-2; D ambiguous. Trimming removed 9 bases at V and 2 bases at J, with 9 bases between. The germline CDR1 and CDR2 sequences are KGHDR and SFDVKD. This CDR3 contains 13 residues. The CDR3 region has the DNA TGTGCCACCCGAGGTCAAAACACCGGGGAGCTGTTTTTT. Translated, it gives CATRGQNTGELFF.

The chain is built from TRBV7-3 and TRBJ2-5; D unclear. Between the trimmed V and J ends, which lost 2 bases and 7 bases, there was a span of 11 bases. The V gene's germline CDR1 is SGHTA and CDR2 FQGTGA. CDR3 length: 13 residues. Written as DNA, the CDR3 is TGTGCCAGCAGCTTAGAACCTAGTCGGACCCAGTACTTC. Its translation: CASSLEPSRTQYF.

This clone was seen a few times. The V gene is TRBV6-2 or TRBV6-3, the J gene TRBJ2-7; TRBD2 matches at 7 bases. Germline V lookup: CDR1 MNHEY, CDR2 SVGEGT. V gave up 4 bases and J gave up 3 bases; unmatched junction bases: 6. The CDR3 has 14 residues. The CDR3 region has the DNA TGTGCCAGCAGTTTAAGCGGGGTGGGCTACGAGCAGTACTTC. This sequence encodes CASSLSGVGYEQYF.

This chain uses TRBV19 with TRBJ2-2; 9 bases match TRBD2. The CDR3 is 16 amino acids. CDR1 is LNHDA and CDR2 is SQIVND in the germline V gene (reference sequence). Trimming cost V 4 bases and J 8 bases; bases outside gene matches: 11. The CDR3, as DNA: TGTGCCAGTAGTACAGCGGGGGGTCTTCACAAAGGGGAGCTGTTTTTT. Amino acids: CASSTAGGLHKGELFF. The full variable domain, completed using reference TRBV19 and TRBJ2-2, is DGGITQSPKYLFRKEGQNVTLSCEQNLNHDAMYWYRQDPGQGLRLIYYSQIVNDFQKGDIAEGYSVSREKKESFPLTVTSAQKNPTAFYLCASSTAGGLHKGELFFGEGSRLTVL.

The chain employs TRBV7-9 and TRBJ2-6, with D possibly being TRBD1 (6 bases). Germline V CDR1 and CDR2: SEHNR, FQNEAQ (reference sequence). Trimming removed 6 bases from V and 0 bases from J, with 18 bases in between. The CDR3 loop spans 18 amino acids. In DNA, the CDR3 is TGTGCCAGCAGAACTAGGGCAGGGGTGAGCTCTGGGGCCAACGTCCTGACTTTC. Its protein product is CASRTRAGVSSGANVLTF.

CDR3 protein: CASSPGTAGNTIYF. CDR3 nucleotide sequence: TGTGCCAGCAGCCCCGGGACAGCTGGAAACACCATATATTTT. The chain has TRBV7-9 and TRBJ1-3, with 7 bases that match TRBD1. CDR3 length equals 14 residues. Germline trimming cut 5 bases from V and 2 bases from J; bases unmatched to any gene: 3. Looked up from germline, CDR1 is SEHNR and CDR2 is FQNEAQ (reference sequence).

The V and J genes are TRBV11-3 and TRBJ1-3; D remains ambiguous. V was cut by 4 bases and J by 4 bases, with 8 bases left in between. This CDR3 comprises 13 residues. Germline values: CDR1 SGHNT, CDR2 YENEEA. CDR3 sequence reads: CASSSLTGNTIYF. The CDR3 region has the DNA TGTGCCAGCAGCTCTTTAACAGGAAACACCATATATTTT.

This rearrangement joins TRBV4-2 to TRBJ2-7; possible D gene TRBD2, 5 bases. This CDR3 comprises 17 residues. Trimming removed 1 base from V and 4 bases from J, with 20 bases in between. Germline V gene data show CDR1 as LGHNA and CDR2 as YNFKEQ. The CDR3 is CASSQVRSAVTMYEQYF. CDR3 coding DNA: TGTGCCAGCAGCCAAGTACGTAGCGCCGTCACGATGTACGAGCAGTACTTC.

V and J are TRBV4-1 and TRBJ2-7; D perhaps matches TRBD2 (6 bases). CDR3 length equals 12 residues. Germline lookup yields CDR1 MGHRA and CDR2 YSYEKL. The V gene lost 5 bases and the J gene lost 7 bases, with 12 bases spanning the gap. This CDR3 is CASSEVGGEQYF. CDR3 DNA sequence: TGCGCCAGCAGCGAAGTGGGGGGAGAGCAGTACTTC.

The CDR3 loop is CASSYSRTSGRETQYF. The CDR3 region has the DNA TGTGCCAGCAGTTACTCCCGGACTAGCGGGAGGGAGACCCAGTACTTC. V usage is TRBV6-5 and J usage is TRBJ2-5, with TRBD2 matching over 14 bases. The CDR3 spans 16 residues. Germline CDR1 MNHEY, CDR2 SVGAGI. With V trimmed by 0 bases and J by 5 bases, 2 bases remained unmatched.

This sequence joins TRBV3-1 (or the pseudogene TRBV3-2) and TRBJ1-6; possibly TRBD1 for D (6 bases). Trimming took 4 bases from V and 10 from J, leaving 17 bases between them. The CDR3 contains 15 residues. Germline CDR1 is LGHDT and CDR2 is YNNKEL (reference sequence). The CDR3 spells CASSRQGGEGSPLHF. In nucleotides, the CDR3 is TGTGCCAGCAGCCGCCAAGGGGGGGAAGGATCACCCCTCCACTTT.

V is TRBV11-2 and J is TRBJ1-6, with a possible D match to TRBD1 (6 bases). Per the germline V gene, CDR1 is SGHAT and CDR2 is FQNNGV. Trimming shortened V by 2 bases and J by 10 bases, and 18 bases separated the two germline ends. The CDR3 is 16 residues long. CDR3 protein: CASSLRFGRGSSPLHF. As DNA, the CDR3 is TGTGCCAGCAGCTTAAGGTTCGGCAGGGGCTCCTCACCCCTCCACTTT.

The table lists this clone with a count of one. The chain uses TRBV6-5 and TRBJ2-7, with 8 bases matching TRBD2. Germline lookup yields CDR1 MNHEY and CDR2 SVGAGI. The CDR3 consists of 14 residues. With V trimmed by 6 bases and J by 2 bases, 6 bases remained unmatched. CDR3 sequence (DNA): TGTGCCAGCAGCTTAACTAGCGGAGCCTACGAGCAGTACTTC. This codes for CASSLTSGAYEQYF.